A single sample gave rise to the 9 T cell receptor beta chains below, sequenced in a study of radiation and T cells in renal cell carcinoma. Using immunoSEQ multiplex PCR, the repertoire was profiled, and TCRdb retains in-frame clones only, with some absent. Here the sample spans about 140,000 clones, around 78% being singletons. Time point indicated: baseline pretreatment blood. Treatment meaning: 15 Gy SBRT to primary tumor, nephrectomy 4 weeks later. This material consisted of blood, taken from a patient whose treatment included radiotherapy and nephrectomy. The origin of the receptors is a woman aged 45 to 65 with renal cell carcinoma.

The chain uses TRBV2 and TRBJ2-3, with 9 bases identical to TRBD2. The CDR3 is 13 residues long. After removal of 1 base from V and 10 bases from J, the junction contained 3 bases not matched to a gene. Germline V gene sequence: CDR1 SNHLY, CDR2 FYNNEI. The DNA of the CDR3 is TGTGCCAGCAGTGAAGAGGGACTAGCATCGCAGTATTTT. It encodes CASSEEGLASQYF.

The rearrangement links TRBV6-5 to TRBJ2-7; maybe TRBD1 (5 bases). The germline gives CDR1 MNHEY, CDR2 SVGAGI. There are 14 residues in the CDR3. V lost 0 bases and J 3 bases, leaving 9 bases between the germline ends. As DNA, the CDR3 is TGTGCCAGCAGTTACTCCGGACATAACTACGAGCAGTACTTC. Its translation is CASSYSGHNYEQYF.

The chain couples TRBV2 to TRBJ2-6, with unresolved D. V shed 3 bases and J shed 5 bases, with 11 bases lying between them. This CDR3 comprises 15 residues. Germline V lookup: CDR1 SNHLY, CDR2 FYNNEI. CDR3 residues: CASSERLSWANVLTF. The DNA for the CDR3 is TGTGCCAGCAGTGAGCGTCTTTCCTGGGCCAACGTCCTGACTTTC.

This clone was observed a few times. The J gene is TRBJ2-7, the V gene TRBV27; perhaps D is TRBD1 or TRBD2 (6 bases each). With 5 bases removed from V and 2 bases from J, the gap between germline ends came to 13 bases. The CDR3 consists of 14 residues. CDR1 is MNHEY, CDR2 SMNVEV, per germline (reference sequence). CDR3 amino acids: CASSGGPGTYEQYF. The DNA for the CDR3 is TGTGCCAGCAGTGGGGGGCCAGGGACCTACGAGCAGTACTTC.

This chain connects TRBV30 to TRBJ2-3; TRBD2 aligns across 16 bases. V shed 5 bases and J 4 bases; nucleotides not matched to a gene: 9. This CDR3 is built from 17 residues. Per germline, CDR1 GTSNPN and CDR2 SVGIG (reference sequence). CDR3 amino acids: CAWAAGTSGGAADTQYF. CDR3 bases: TGTGCCTGGGCAGCCGGGACTAGCGGGGGGGCCGCAGATACGCAGTATTTT.

This chain links TRBV9 with TRBJ1-2; D unresolved. Germline assignment: CDR1 SGDLS and CDR2 YYNGEE. The germline V and J ends were trimmed by 3 bases and 4 bases, with 10 bases remaining between them. The CDR3 loop spans 13 amino acids. DNA of the CDR3: TGTGCCAGCAGCGGGAGCTCAGGCTATGGCTACACCTTC. Translation: CASSGSSGYGYTF.

By share of the sample, this clone is medium-sized. The chain recombines TRBV6-4 with TRBJ2-1; 11 bases map to TRBD2. Trimming took 0 bases from V and 6 from J; bases not matched to a gene: 1. The CDR3 covers 15 residues. Germline V gene data show CDR1 as MRHNA and CDR2 as SNTAGT. The CDR3 loop is CASSDSSGGANEQFF. The CDR3 DNA reads as TGTGCCAGCAGTGACTCTAGCGGGGGGGCCAATGAGCAGTTCTTC.

The genes are TRBV6-1 and TRBJ2-2; 7 nucleotides align to TRBD1. Per germline, CDR1 MNHNS and CDR2 SASEGT. Trimming removed 6 bases from V and 4 bases from J; junction bases left unmatched: 8. CDR3 size: 15 residues. The CDR3 loop is CASRPGGSSTGELFF. The CDR3 nucleotides read TGTGCCAGCAGACCAGGGGGATCAAGCACCGGGGAGCTGTTTTTT.

The rearrangement links TRBV5-4 to TRBJ1-1; the match to TRBD1 covers 10 bases. The CDR3 totals 17 residues. CDR1 SGHNT and CDR2 YYREEE come from the germline V gene (reference sequence). After removal of 3 bases from V and 4 bases from J, the junction contained 12 bases not matched to a gene. CDR3 sequence (DNA): TGTGCCAGCAGCTCCGCGATCCAGACAGGGGGCGGCACTGAAGCTTTCTTT. Encoded protein: CASSSAIQTGGGTEAFF. Full variable domain (outside the CDR3, taken from reference TRBV5-4 and TRBJ1-1): ETGVTQSPTHLIKTRGQQVTLRCSSQSGHNTVSWYQQALGQGPQFIFQYYREEENGRGNFPPRFSGLQFPNYSSELNVNALELDDSALYLCASSSAIQTGGGTEAFFGQGTRLTVV.